These 28 T cell receptor beta chains originate from one sample sequenced in a study of T-cell memory formation after mild COVID-19. TCRdb analysed the 5' RACE reads with MiXCR anew, one entry per CDR3 protein. The repertoire consists of 500,000 to 650,000 distinct CDR3 sequences, with about a fifth occurring once and the leading ten covering roughly 8.3%. Material: PBMCs or a T cell subset sorted from them (not recorded which). Every receptor here comes from an adult woman who had mild COVID-19 (a few samples of this study predate the infection). Cell type and time point are not known.

This chain joins TRBV2 and TRBJ2-7; the match to TRBD1 covers 9 bases. After removal of 1 base from V and 2 bases from J, the junction contained 3 bases not matched to a gene. The CDR3 runs 15 residues. Per germline, CDR1 SNHLY and CDR2 FYNNEI. CDR3 residues: CASSEDRTGAYEQYF. In nucleotides, the CDR3 is TGTGCCAGCAGTGAAGACAGGACAGGGGCCTACGAGCAGTACTTC.

This chain joins TRBV7-9 and TRBJ2-3, with D possibly matching TRBD2 (6 bases). Germline CDR1 SEHNR, CDR2 FQNEAQ (reference sequence). Trimming removed 5 bases from V and 0 bases from J, with 21 bases in between. The length of the CDR3 is 18 residues. Written as DNA, the CDR3 is TGTGCCAGCAGCCCCTCTACAACTGCGGGGCTGAGCACAGATACGCAGTATTTT. Amino acid sequence: CASSPSTTAGLSTDTQYF.

This chain joins TRBV19 and TRBJ2-1; TRBD2 might be the D (5 bases). Trimming removed 6 bases at V and 0 bases at J, with 12 bases between. This CDR3 has 15 amino acids. Germline assignment: CDR1 LNHDA and CDR2 SQIVND (reference sequence). Written as DNA, the CDR3 is TGTGCCAGTAGGCCGGACTGGAGCTCCTACAATGAGCAGTTCTTC. It yields the protein CASRPDWSSYNEQFF.

The sample holds a few counts of this clonotype. This chain connects TRBV5-1 to TRBJ2-1; 9 positions match TRBD2. Trimming cost V 4 bases and J 3 bases; bases outside gene matches: 11. This CDR3 has 17 amino acids. From germline, CDR1 is SGHRS and CDR2 YFSETQ. The DNA of the CDR3 is TGCGCCAGCAGCCTTGGAAGCGGGGGGCCAGTCTACAATGAGCAGTTCTTC. It is translated as CASSLGSGGPVYNEQFF.

Ten or more counts support this clonotype. The genes are TRBV6-2 or TRBV6-3 and TRBJ2-7, with 7 bases matching TRBD1. The CDR3 length is 15 residues. Germline assignment: CDR1 MNHEY and CDR2 SVGEGT. The trim removed 7 bases at V and 0 bases at J, leaving 9 bases unmatched. The CDR3 bases are TGTGCCAGCAATGACCGGGACAGATACTCCTACGAGCAGTACTTC. This translates into CASNDRDRYSYEQYF.

This clonotype appeared a few times. V gene TRBV19 combines with J gene TRBJ2-7; 9 nucleotides agree with TRBD1. The V gene end was trimmed by 4 bases and the J gene end by 4 bases; junction bases not matched to a gene: 8. This CDR3 contains 15 residues. Germline CDR1 is LNHDA and CDR2 is SQIVND (reference sequence). CDR3 sequence (DNA): TGTGCCAGTAGTAAGCAACAGGGGGCAAGTTACGAGCAGTACTTC. Its protein product is CASSKQQGASYEQYF.

In this sample, this clonotype turned up once. The chain is built from TRBV13 and TRBJ2-7; the D is unclear. This CDR3 region has 14 residues. Germline V gene data show CDR1 as PRHDT and CDR2 as FYEKMQ (reference sequence). Trimming shortened V by 1 base and J by 2 bases, and 9 bases separated the two germline ends. CDR3 nucleotides: TGTGCCAGCAGCTTAGCGAGGTTGGCCTACGAGCAGTACTTC. This encodes CASSLARLAYEQYF.

The sample holds a few counts of this clonotype. J is TRBJ2-3 and V is TRBV7-2; 8 nucleotides match TRBD1. Germline V gene data show CDR1 as SGHTA and CDR2 as FQGNSA. CDR3 size: 14 residues. V gave up 5 bases and J gave up 4 bases; unmatched junction bases: 5. This CDR3 is CASSQDRGPDTQYF. In nucleotides, the CDR3 is TGTGCCAGCAGCCAAGACAGGGGCCCAGATACGCAGTATTTT.

The CDR3 spells CASSYLFEQFF. In nucleotides, the CDR3 is TGTGCCAGCAGTTACTTATTCGAGCAGTTCTTC. V is TRBV6-2 or TRBV6-3 and J is TRBJ2-1; D is unresolved. Trimming shortened V by 1 base and J by 10 bases, and 5 bases separated the two germline ends. Germline V lookup: CDR1 MNHEY, CDR2 SVGEGT. This CDR3 contains 11 residues.

This clonotype was counted only a few times. For the CDR3, the DNA is TGTGCCAGCAGCATGACAGGGGAAACGGACACCATATATTTT. Translating it yields CASSMTGETDTIYF. The gene calls are TRBV12-3 or TRBV12-4 and TRBJ1-3; 8 bases fit TRBD1. The CDR3 consists of 14 residues. The ends lost 6 bases at V and 8 bases at J; junction bases unmatched: 9.

This CDR3 reads CASSVVPGQPYEQYF. The CDR3 coding sequence is TGTGCCAGCAGCGTAGTCCCCGGACAACCCTACGAGCAGTACTTC. The gene calls are TRBV9 and TRBJ2-7; the D gene is possibly TRBD1 (5 bases). V was pared by 0 bases and J by 2 bases, with 12 bases between. Germline V gives CDR1 SGDLS, CDR2 YYNGEE. This CDR3 has 15 residues. Full variable domain (rest looked up from reference TRBV9 and TRBJ2-7): DSGVTQTPKHLITATGQRVTLRCSPRSGDLSVYWYQQSLDQGLQFLIQYYNGEERAKGNILERFSAQQFPDLHSELNLSSLELGDSALYFCASSVVPGQPYEQYFGPGTRLTVT.

This clonotype has just a few counts. V is TRBV20-1 and J is TRBJ2-5; no clear D. Trimming removed 2 bases at V and 5 bases at J, with 15 bases between. The germline CDR1 and CDR2 sequences are DFQATT and SNEGSKA (reference sequence). The CDR3 has 14 residues. The CDR3 spells CSARSPPASETQYF. DNA of the CDR3: TGCAGTGCTAGATCCCCGCCCGCTAGTGAGACCCAGTACTTC.

This clonotype was detected a few times. The genes are TRBV3-1 and TRBJ2-2; TRBD1 matches 10 bases. The V segment lost 5 bases and the J segment 4 bases; nucleotides outside the gene matches: 4. CDR3 length: 15 amino acids. The germline V gene encodes CDR1 LGHDT and CDR2 YNNKEL (reference sequence). CDR3 amino acids: CASSDRGLSTGELFF. The CDR3 DNA is TGTGCCAGCAGCGACAGGGGGCTGAGCACCGGGGAGCTGTTTTTT.

V gene TRBV19 combines with J gene TRBJ2-1, with D perhaps TRBD2 (6 bases). Germline-derived CDR1 and CDR2 are LNHDA and SQIVND (reference sequence). Trimming cost V 5 bases and J 0 bases, with 8 bases left between them. The CDR3 runs to 14 residues. The CDR3 loop reads CASSVADSYNEQFF. For the CDR3, the DNA is TGTGCCAGTAGTGTAGCGGACTCCTACAATGAGCAGTTCTTC.

This clonotype was counted between two and nine times. This chain links TRBV7-8 with TRBJ2-3; D uncertain. Trimming removed 7 bases at V and 6 bases at J, with 8 bases between. Germline V gene sequence: CDR1 SGHVS, CDR2 FQNEAQ. This CDR3 has 11 residues. This CDR3 reads CASTPGDTQYF. CDR3 DNA: TGTGCCAGCACCCCGGGCGATACGCAGTATTTT.

This sequence joins TRBV12-3 or TRBV12-4 and TRBJ2-5; D may be TRBD2 (6 bases). This CDR3 region has 14 residues. Trimming took 5 bases from V and 0 from J, leaving 10 bases between them. The CDR3 spells CASSLRDYQETQYF. CDR3 nucleotides: TGTGCCAGCAGTCTCCGGGACTACCAAGAGACCCAGTACTTC.

This clonotype has just a few counts. The V call is TRBV29-1, the J call TRBJ2-1; 10 positions match TRBD2. Germline CDR1 SQVTM, CDR2 ANQGSEA. The CDR3 consists of 16 residues. Trimming cost V 1 base and J 9 bases; bases outside gene matches: 12. CDR3 residues: CSVEARSGGVRFEQFF. For the CDR3, the DNA is TGCAGCGTTGAAGCACGGAGCGGGGGGGTCCGGTTTGAGCAGTTCTTC.

This chain uses TRBV27 with TRBJ1-2; the D is unclear. The CDR3 loop spans 15 amino acids. The germline V gene has CDR1 MNHEY and CDR2 SMNVEV (reference sequence). V was shortened by 3 bases and J by 2 bases, with 13 bases between the two germline ends. CDR3 in amino acids: CASSFASAGNYGYTF. Written as DNA, the CDR3 is TGTGCCAGCAGTTTCGCTTCAGCAGGCAACTATGGCTACACCTTC.

The table lists this clonotype with a few counts. This sequence joins TRBV29-1 and TRBJ1-1, with D tentatively TRBD1 (5 bases). Germline CDR1 and CDR2: SQVTM and ANQGSEA. The CDR3 contains 16 residues. V was cut by 4 bases and J by 0 bases, with 18 bases left in between. Here the CDR3 DNA reads TGCAGCGTTGCGAGGGGACTGACAGCCCTGAACACTGAAGCTTTCTTT. Amino acid sequence: CSVARGLTALNTEAFF.

This clonotype was detected only a few times. The J gene is TRBJ2-1, the V gene TRBV20-1, with D unresolved. Germline V gives CDR1 DFQATT, CDR2 SNEGSKA (reference sequence). The CDR3 is 14 residues long. V lost 7 bases and J 0 bases, leaving 13 bases between the germline ends. CDR3 coding DNA: TGCAGTGAAAGAGGCGAGAGCTCCTACAATGAGCAGTTCTTC. Translating gives CSERGESSYNEQFF.

This clonotype came up a few times. The V call is TRBV24-1, the J call TRBJ2-2, with D possibly TRBD1 on 6 matching bases. This CDR3 spans 14 amino acids. The ends were cut back, 2 bases at V and 5 bases at J, with 8 bases in the middle. Germline V gene lookup returns CDR1 KGHDR and CDR2 SFDVKD. The CDR3 spells CATSDWTATGELFF. The CDR3 DNA follows: TGTGCCACCAGTGATTGGACAGCTACCGGGGAGCTGTTTTTT.

This clonotype came up many times. The rearrangement links TRBV5-1 to TRBJ1-4; D gene ambiguous. Germline CDR1 is SGHRS and CDR2 is YFSETQ. This CDR3 has 13 residues. V lost 4 bases, J lost 4 bases, and 8 bases lay in between. The CDR3 here is CASSEGYNEKLFF. CDR3 nucleotide sequence: TGCGCCAGCAGCGAGGGCTATAATGAAAAACTGTTTTTT.

In this sample, this clonotype turned up a few times. This chain uses TRBV12-3 or TRBV12-4 with TRBJ2-1; 8 positions agree with TRBD1. V shed 5 bases and J 0 bases; nucleotides not matched to a gene: 9. This CDR3 has 17 amino acids. CDR3 sequence: CASSTPRTGGSYNEQFF. Here the CDR3 DNA reads TGTGCCAGCAGTACGCCCCGAACAGGGGGCTCCTACAATGAGCAGTTCTTC.

This clonotype has more than one count but fewer than ten. This chain links TRBV5-4 with TRBJ2-3, with D unresolved. Germline assignment: CDR1 SGHNT and CDR2 YYREEE (reference sequence). The CDR3 covers 16 residues. V was cut by 4 bases and J by 0 bases, with 15 bases left in between. The CDR3, as DNA: TGTGCCAGCAGCCCCGGTCCCAGGCCTAGCACAGATACGCAGTATTTT. It codes for CASSPGPRPSTDTQYF.

This chain joins TRBV7-2 and TRBJ1-1; 8 bases fit TRBD1. V gave up 0 bases and J gave up 2 bases; unmatched junction bases: 5. Germline V gives CDR1 SGHTA, CDR2 FQGNSA. There are 16 residues in the CDR3. CDR3 loop: CASSLAGQGVNTEAFF. The CDR3 bases are TGTGCCAGCAGCTTAGCAGGACAGGGTGTAAACACTGAAGCTTTCTTT.

This clonotype came up a few times. The chain combines TRBV11-2 with TRBJ2-7, with 10 bases aligning to TRBD1. Germline trimming cut 0 bases from V and 3 bases from J; bases unmatched to any gene: 11. The CDR3 contains 18 residues. Per germline, CDR1 SGHAT and CDR2 FQNNGV. The DNA for the CDR3 is TGTGCCAGCAGCTTAGAACTCGGAGGGACAGGGGCGGTCTACGAGCAGTACTTC. This sequence encodes CASSLELGGTGAVYEQYF.

This clonotype turned up a few times. This could be a read error, since a much larger clone is one nucleotide away. The chain has TRBV6-5 and TRBJ1-4; no clear D gene. Germline CDR1 MNHEY, CDR2 SVGAGI. The CDR3 is 14 amino acids. CDR3 in DNA: TGTGCCAGCAGTCCTGGACGGATTAATGAAAAACTGATTTTT. It specifies CASSPGRINEKLIF.

This clonotype was observed a few times. The chain recombines TRBV11-1 with TRBJ2-5; no clear D gene. V shed 1 base and J shed 4 bases, with 7 bases lying between them. Germline V CDR1 and CDR2: SGHAT, FQDESV (reference sequence). This CDR3 is built from 13 residues. The CDR3 here is CASSLGIGETQYF. The CDR3, as DNA: TGTGCCAGCAGCTTAGGTATTGGAGAGACCCAGTACTTC.